These 7 T cell receptor beta chains came from one sample sequenced in a study of regulatory and conventional T cells in RAG deficiency. Blood CD4+ CD25-low CD127-high conventional T cells supplied the genomic DNA template. TCRdb's table, derived via immunoSEQ multiplex PCR, lists solely in-frame clones and lacks some. The sample shows 20,000 to 25,000 clones, around 96% of them seen only once. The same sample was also used in a study of regulatory T cells. That work adds: The primer mix had 52 TRBV and 13 TRBJ primers.

Sequencing was carried out using CD25- CD4+ T cells sorted from blood. The receptors were gathered from a human donor in good health.

This rearrangement joins TRBV10-3 to TRBJ2-1; possibly TRBD2 for D (7 bases). The CDR3 sequence is 16 residues long. CDR1 and CDR2 (germline): ENHRY, SYGVKD. V lost 3 bases and J 8 bases, leaving 20 bases between the germline ends. The CDR3 is CAISDMRGLSIHEQFF. The DNA for the CDR3 is TGTGCCATCAGTGATATGCGGGGGCTGTCAATCCATGAGCAGTTCTTC.

The rearrangement links TRBV4-3 to TRBJ1-6, with no clear D. The ends were cut back, 4 bases at V and 7 bases at J, with 11 bases in the middle. The CDR3 runs 14 residues. From germline, CDR1 is LGHNA and CDR2 YSLEER. CDR3: CASSPFSENSPLHF. The CDR3 bases are TGCGCCAGCAGCCCGTTTAGTGAAAATTCACCCCTCCACTTT.

This chain connects TRBV5-4 to TRBJ2-2; D ambiguous. The CDR3 runs to 15 residues. Per the germline V gene, CDR1 is SGHNT and CDR2 is YYREEE (reference sequence). V was clipped by 2 bases and J by 1 base, with 9 bases between them. Written as DNA, the CDR3 is TGTGCCAGCAGCTTAGCGAGCAAGAACACCGGGGAGCTGTTTTTT. This gives the protein CASSLASKNTGELFF.

The chain combines TRBV11-3 with TRBJ2-3; TRBD1 matches at 12 bases. This CDR3 spans 17 amino acids. The germline gives CDR1 SGHNT, CDR2 YENEEA. The V segment lost 1 base and the J segment 5 bases; nucleotides outside the gene matches: 7. The CDR3 nucleotides are TGTGCCAGCAGCTTAGGGGACAGGGGGCTTTCGGAAGATACGCAGTATTTT. It yields the protein CASSLGDRGLSEDTQYF. Full variable domain (missing parts from reference TRBV11-3 and TRBJ2-3): EAGVVQSPRYKIIEKKQPVAFWCNPISGHNTLYWYLQNLGQGPELLIRYENEEAVDDSQLPKDRFSAERLKGVDSTLKIQPAELGDSAVYLCASSLGDRGLSEDTQYFGPGTRLTVL.

The chain carries TRBV19 and TRBJ1-2; D gene uncertain. CDR1 and CDR2 (germline): LNHDA, SQIVND (reference sequence). The V gene lost 1 base and the J gene lost 1 base, with 13 bases spanning the gap. The CDR3 runs to 16 residues. CDR3 sequence (DNA): TGTGCCAGTAGTATAGGAGAGGGCGCCTTTAACTATGGCTACACCTTC. It translates to CASSIGEGAFNYGYTF.

The gene calls are TRBV11-2 and TRBJ2-7; D may be TRBD2 (6 bases). V lost 3 bases and J 2 bases, leaving 14 bases between the germline ends. Looked up from germline, CDR1 is SGHAT and CDR2 is FQNNGV. The CDR3 length is 15 residues. This CDR3 is CASSFNVGTPYEQYF. Here the CDR3 DNA reads TGTGCCAGCAGCTTCAATGTGGGGACTCCCTACGAGCAGTACTTC. The full variable domain, in which reference TRBV11-2 and TRBJ2-7 provide the parts outside the CDR3, is EAGVAQSPRYKIIEKRQSVAFWCNPISGHATLYWYQQILGQGPKLLIQFQNNGVVDDSQLPKDRFSAERLKGVDSTLKIQPAKLEDSAVYLCASSFNVGTPYEQYFGPGTRLTVT.

This CDR3 is CASSLETAYGYTF. The CDR3 DNA reads as TGCGCCAGCAGCTTGGAAACAGCCTATGGCTACACCTTC. This rearrangement joins TRBV5-1 to TRBJ1-2; unclear D gene. This CDR3 contains 13 residues. CDR1 and CDR2 from the germline V gene are SGHRS and YFSETQ. V lost 0 bases and J 4 bases, leaving 7 bases between the germline ends.